This T cell receptor beta chain was sequenced in a study of T-cell reconstitution after alpha-beta-depleted transplantation in children. Findings and limits, study-wide: Surviving recipient T cells and thymic progenitors accounted for the high day-60 TCRbeta diversity observed in some patients. At the one-year point after transplant, T-cell counts and TCRbeta diversity were found to come mostly from T cells that had been newly produced. Expanded graft clones, several hundred of them, were reportedly the source of alpha-beta T cells about two months after transplant.

The TCRbeta library was prepared with unique molecular identifiers. TCRdb ran MiXCR on the PCR reads and lists one entry per CDR3 protein. The sample lists approximately 210,000 distinct CDR3 sequences; about 15% were seen once. The germline V gene has CDR1 ENHRY and CDR2 SYGVKD. The CDR3 consists of 13 residues. The V and J ends lost 4 bases and 1 base respectively, with 7 bases between them. Turning to this clonotype: Its target is unknown.

This clonotype originated in a male patient aged 2 to 10 who had a stem cell transplant for acute lymphoblastic leukemia, so the T cells may come from the graft donor. The sequencing used PBMCs, mostly from graft donor cells, collected 360 days after TCRalphabeta/CD19-depleted stem cell transplant. J is TRBJ2-5 and V is TRBV10-3, with D maybe TRBD1 (5 bases). In nucleotides, the CDR3 is TGTGCCATCAGTGGGACACCCCAAGAGACCCAGTACTTC. As protein: CAISGTPQETQYF.